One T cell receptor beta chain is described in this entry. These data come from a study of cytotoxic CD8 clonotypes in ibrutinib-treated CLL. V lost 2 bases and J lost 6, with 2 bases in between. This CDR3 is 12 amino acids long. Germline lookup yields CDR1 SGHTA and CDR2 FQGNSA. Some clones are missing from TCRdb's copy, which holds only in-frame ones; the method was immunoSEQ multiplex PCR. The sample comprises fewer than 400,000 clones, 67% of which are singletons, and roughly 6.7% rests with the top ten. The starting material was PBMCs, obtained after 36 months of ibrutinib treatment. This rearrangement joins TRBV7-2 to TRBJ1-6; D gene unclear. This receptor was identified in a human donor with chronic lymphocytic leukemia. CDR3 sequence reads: CASSLINSPLHF. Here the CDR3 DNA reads TGTGCCAGCAGCTTAATTAATTCACCCCTCCACTTT.